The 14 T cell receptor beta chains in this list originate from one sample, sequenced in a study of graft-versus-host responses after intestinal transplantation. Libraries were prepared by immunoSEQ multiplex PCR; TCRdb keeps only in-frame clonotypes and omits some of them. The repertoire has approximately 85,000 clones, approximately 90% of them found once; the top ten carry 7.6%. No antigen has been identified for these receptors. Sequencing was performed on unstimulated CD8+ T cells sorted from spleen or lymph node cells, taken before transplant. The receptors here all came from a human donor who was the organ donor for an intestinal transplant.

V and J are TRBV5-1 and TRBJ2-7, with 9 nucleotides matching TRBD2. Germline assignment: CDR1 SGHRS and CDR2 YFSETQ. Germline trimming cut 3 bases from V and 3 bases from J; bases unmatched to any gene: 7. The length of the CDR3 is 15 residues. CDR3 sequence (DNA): TGCGCCAGCAGCTGGGGTCTGCGGGAGGGCTACGAGCAGTACTTC. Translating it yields CASSWGLREGYEQYF.

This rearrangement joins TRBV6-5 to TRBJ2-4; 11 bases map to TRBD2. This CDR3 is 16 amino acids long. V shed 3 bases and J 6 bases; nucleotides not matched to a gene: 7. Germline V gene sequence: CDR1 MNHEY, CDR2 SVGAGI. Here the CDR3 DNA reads TGTGCCAGCAGTTATGGGCTAGCGGGAGGTGTAAACATTCAGTACTTC. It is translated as CASSYGLAGGVNIQYF.

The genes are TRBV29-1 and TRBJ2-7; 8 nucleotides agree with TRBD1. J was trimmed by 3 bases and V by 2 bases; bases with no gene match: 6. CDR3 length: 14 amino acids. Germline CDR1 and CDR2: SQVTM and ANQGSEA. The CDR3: CSVEFNDRGYEQYF. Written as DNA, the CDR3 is TGCAGCGTTGAATTTAACGACAGGGGCTACGAGCAGTACTTC.

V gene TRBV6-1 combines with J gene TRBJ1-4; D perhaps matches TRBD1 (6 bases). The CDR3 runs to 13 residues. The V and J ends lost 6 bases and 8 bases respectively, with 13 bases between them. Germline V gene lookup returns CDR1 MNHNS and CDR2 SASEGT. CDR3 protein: CASRVEGGEKLFF. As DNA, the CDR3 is TGTGCCAGCAGGGTTGAGGGGGGCGAAAAACTGTTTTTT.

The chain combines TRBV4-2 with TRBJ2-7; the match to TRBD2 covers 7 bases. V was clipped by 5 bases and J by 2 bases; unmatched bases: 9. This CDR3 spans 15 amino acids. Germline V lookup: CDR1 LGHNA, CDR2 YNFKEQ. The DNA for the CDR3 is TGTGCCAGCAGCGAGACTAGCTCGTCGACCTACGAGCAGTACTTC. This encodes CASSETSSSTYEQYF.

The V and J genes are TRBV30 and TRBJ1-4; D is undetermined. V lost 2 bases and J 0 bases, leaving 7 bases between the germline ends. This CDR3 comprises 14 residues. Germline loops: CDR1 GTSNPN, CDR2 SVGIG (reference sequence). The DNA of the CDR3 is TGTGCCTGGAGTCGCCTAGCAACTAATGAAAAACTGTTTTTT. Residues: CAWSRLATNEKLFF. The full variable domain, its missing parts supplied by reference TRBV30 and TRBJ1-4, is SQTIHQWPATLVQPVGSPLSLECTVEGTSNPNLYWYRQAAGRGLQLLFYSVGIGQISSEVPQNLSASRPQDRQFILSSKKLLLSDSGFYLCAWSRLATNEKLFFGSGTQLSVL.

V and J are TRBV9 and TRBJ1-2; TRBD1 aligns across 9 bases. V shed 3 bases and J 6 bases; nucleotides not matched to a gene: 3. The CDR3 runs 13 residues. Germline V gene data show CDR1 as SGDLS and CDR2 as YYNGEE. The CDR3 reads CASSETGGNGYTF. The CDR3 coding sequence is TGTGCCAGCAGCGAGACAGGGGGAAATGGCTACACCTTC.

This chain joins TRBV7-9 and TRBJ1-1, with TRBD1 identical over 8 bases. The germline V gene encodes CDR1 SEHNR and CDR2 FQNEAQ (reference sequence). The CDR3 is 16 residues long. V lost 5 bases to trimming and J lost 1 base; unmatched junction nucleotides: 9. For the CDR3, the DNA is TGTGCCAGCAGCCCCTCCCGGACAGGGCAGAACACTGAAGCTTTCTTT. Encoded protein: CASSPSRTGQNTEAFF.

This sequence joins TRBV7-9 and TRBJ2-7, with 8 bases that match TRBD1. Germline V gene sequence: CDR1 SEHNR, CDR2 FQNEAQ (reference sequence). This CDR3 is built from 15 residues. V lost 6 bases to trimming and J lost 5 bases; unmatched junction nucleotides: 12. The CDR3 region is CASSPRTGQQDEQYF. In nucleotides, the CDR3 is TGTGCCAGCAGTCCTCGGACAGGGCAACAAGACGAGCAGTACTTC.

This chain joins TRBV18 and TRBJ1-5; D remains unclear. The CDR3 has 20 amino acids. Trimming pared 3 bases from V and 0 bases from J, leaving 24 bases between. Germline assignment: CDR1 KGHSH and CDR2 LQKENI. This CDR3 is CASSPYPPKGKNYSNQPQHF. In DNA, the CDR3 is TGTGCCAGCTCACCTTATCCTCCGAAGGGAAAGAACTATAGCAATCAGCCCCAGCATTTT.

The CDR3 sequence is CASSQVSSFYEQYF. In DNA, the CDR3 is TGCGCCAGCAGCCAAGTGAGCTCATTCTACGAGCAGTACTTC. The chain uses TRBV4-1 and TRBJ2-7; D gene unclear. This CDR3 contains 14 residues. The V and J ends lost 1 base and 3 bases respectively, with 10 bases between them. The V gene's germline CDR1 is MGHRA and CDR2 YSYEKL.

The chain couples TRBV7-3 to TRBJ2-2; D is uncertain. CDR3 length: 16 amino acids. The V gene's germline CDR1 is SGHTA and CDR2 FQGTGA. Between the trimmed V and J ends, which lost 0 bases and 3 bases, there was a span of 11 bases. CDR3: CASSLTADPDTGELFF. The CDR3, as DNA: TGTGCCAGCAGCTTAACGGCGGACCCGGACACCGGGGAGCTGTTTTTT. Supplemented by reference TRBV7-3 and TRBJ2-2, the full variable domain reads GAGVSQTPSNKVTEKGKYVELRCDPISGHTALYWYRQSLGQGPEFLIYFQGTGAADDSGLPNDRFFAVRPEGSVSTLKIQRTERGDSAVYLCASSLTADPDTGELFFGEGSRLTVL.

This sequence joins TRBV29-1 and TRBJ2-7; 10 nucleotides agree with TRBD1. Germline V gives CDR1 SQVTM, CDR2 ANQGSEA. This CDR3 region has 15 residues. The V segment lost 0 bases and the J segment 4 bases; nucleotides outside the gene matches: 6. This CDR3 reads CSVEDFGQGGYEQYF. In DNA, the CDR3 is TGCAGCGTTGAAGACTTCGGACAGGGGGGTTACGAGCAGTACTTC.

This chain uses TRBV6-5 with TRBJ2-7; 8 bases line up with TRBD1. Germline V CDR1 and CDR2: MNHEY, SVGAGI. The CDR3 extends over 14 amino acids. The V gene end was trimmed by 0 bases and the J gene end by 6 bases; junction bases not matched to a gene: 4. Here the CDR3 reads CASSYSKDRVEQYF. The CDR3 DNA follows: TGTGCCAGCAGTTACTCGAAGGACAGGGTCGAGCAGTACTTC.